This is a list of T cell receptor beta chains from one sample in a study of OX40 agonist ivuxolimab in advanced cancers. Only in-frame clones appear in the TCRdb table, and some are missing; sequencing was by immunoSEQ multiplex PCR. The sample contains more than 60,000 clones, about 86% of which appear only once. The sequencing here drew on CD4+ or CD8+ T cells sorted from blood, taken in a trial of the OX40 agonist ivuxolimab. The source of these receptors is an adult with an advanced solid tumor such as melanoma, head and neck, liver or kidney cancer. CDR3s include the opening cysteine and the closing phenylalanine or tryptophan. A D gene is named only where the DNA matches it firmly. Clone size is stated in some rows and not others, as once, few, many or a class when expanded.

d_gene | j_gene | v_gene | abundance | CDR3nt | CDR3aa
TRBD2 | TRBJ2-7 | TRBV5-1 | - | TGCGCCAGCAGCTTAGGACTAGCGGGGGACCTCTCGTACGAGCAGTACTTC | CASSLGLAGDLSYEQYF
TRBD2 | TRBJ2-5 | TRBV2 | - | TGTGCCAGCAGGGCCTCACGTCTAGCGGGGGTAGAGACCCAGTACTTC | CASRASRLAGVETQYF
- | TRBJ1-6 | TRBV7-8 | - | TGTGCCAGCAGCTCCGGCGGGAGGTCCCTCCACTTT | CASSSGGRSLHF
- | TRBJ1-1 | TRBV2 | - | TGTGCCAGCAGTGAGGCAGGGTTGTACACTGAAGCTTTCTTT | CASSEAGLYTEAFF
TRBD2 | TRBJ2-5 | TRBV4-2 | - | TGTGCCAGCAGCCATCCAAGCGGGGGACAAGAGACCCAGTACTTC | CASSHPSGGQETQYF
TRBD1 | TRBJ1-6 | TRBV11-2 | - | TGTGCCAGCAGCTCCACCGGACAGGGGAATTCACCCCTCCACTTT | CASSSTGQGNSPLHF
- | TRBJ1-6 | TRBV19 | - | TGTGCCAGTAACTACGAGGGATCACCCCTCCACTTT | CASNYEGSPLHF
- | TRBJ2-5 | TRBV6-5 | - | TGTGCCAGCAGTTACTCCTTGAGTGGGGCGAGGGAGACCCAGTACTTC | CASSYSLSGARETQYF
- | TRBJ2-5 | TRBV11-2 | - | TGTGCCAGCAGCCCGAGCATGGGGGGCGTGGAGACCCAGTACTTC | CASSPSMGGVETQYF
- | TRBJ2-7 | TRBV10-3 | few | TGTGCCATCAGTTGGGGCTCGTTCGACGAGCAGTACTTC | CAISWGSFDEQYF
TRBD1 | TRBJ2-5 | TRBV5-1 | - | TGCGCCACCCAATCCTCCGGGACAGGGGGCGAGACCCAGTACTTC | CATQSSGTGGETQYF
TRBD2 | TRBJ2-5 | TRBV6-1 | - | TGTGCCAGCAGTGGGTCCCTCCGGTTAGCGGGGAGCCGGGCCCAGTACTTC | CASSGSLRLAGSRAQYF
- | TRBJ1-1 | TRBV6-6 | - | TGTGCCAGCAGTTACCCGGGGCCAAACACTGAAGCTTTCTTT | CASSYPGPNTEAFF
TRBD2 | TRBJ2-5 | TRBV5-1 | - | TGCGCCAGCAGCTTGGGCCCTCAAGTGGGACTAGCGGGGGCCAGGTACCAAGAGACCCAGTACTTC | CASSLGPQVGLAGARYQETQYF
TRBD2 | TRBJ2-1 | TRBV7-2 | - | TGTGCCAGCACCAAAGCGGGGGGCCTGTACAATGAGCAGTTCTTC | CASTKAGGLYNEQFF
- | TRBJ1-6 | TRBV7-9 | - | TGTGCCAGCAGCTTTTTCCGGGAATATTCACCCCTCCACTTT | CASSFFREYSPLHF
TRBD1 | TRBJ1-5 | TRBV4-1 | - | TGCGCCAGCAGCCAAGATCCCGACAGGGCCAAACAGCCCCAGCATTTT | CASSQDPDRAKQPQHF
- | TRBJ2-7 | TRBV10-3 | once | TGTGCCATCAGCCAAATCAACGAGCAGTACTTC | CAISQINEQYF
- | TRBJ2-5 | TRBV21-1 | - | TGTGCCATCCCCTGCAGGTACTTC | CAIPCRYF
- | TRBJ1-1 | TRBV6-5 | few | TGTGCCAGCAGTCGTGACGCCACTGAAGCTTTCTTT | CASSRDATEAFF
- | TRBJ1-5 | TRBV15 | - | TGTGCCACCAGCAGCTACCTAGGGGAGCAGCCCCAGCATTTT | CATSSYLGEQPQHF
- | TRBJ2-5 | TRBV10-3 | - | TGTGCCATCAGGGGGACTTCAGAGACCCAGTACTTC | CAIRGTSETQYF
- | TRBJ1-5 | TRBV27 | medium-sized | TGTGCCAGCGCTATGGGGAGCAATCAGCCCCAGCATTTT | CASAMGSNQPQHF
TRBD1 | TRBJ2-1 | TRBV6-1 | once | TGTGCCAGCAGTGTCCCCCCGACAGGGGGCGTTTTTAACAATGAGCAGTTCTTC | CASSVPPTGGVFNNEQFF
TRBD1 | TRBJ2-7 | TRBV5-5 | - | TGTGCCAGCAGCCCGACAGGGGACTACGAGCAGTACTTC | CASSPTGDYEQYF
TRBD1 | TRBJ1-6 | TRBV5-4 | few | TGTGCCAGCAGCGTGGACAGGGGAAATTCACCCCTCCACTTT | CASSVDRGNSPLHF
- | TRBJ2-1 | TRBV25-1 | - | TGTGCCAGCAGTGAATCCGGGGGGCTGTACAATGAGCAGTTCTTC | CASSESGGLYNEQFF
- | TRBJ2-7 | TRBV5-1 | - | TGCGCCAGCAGCTTGGACTACGAGCAGTACTTC | CASSLDYEQYF
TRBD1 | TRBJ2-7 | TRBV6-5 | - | TGTGCCAGCAGTTACCGCGTTACAGGGGCTCGGGAGCAGTACTTC | CASSYRVTGAREQYF
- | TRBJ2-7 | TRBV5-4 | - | TGTGCCAGCAGCTCTCAACAGGGAATAGTCAACGAGCAGTACTTC | CASSSQQGIVNEQYF
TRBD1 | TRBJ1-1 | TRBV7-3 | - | TGTGCCAGCAGCCTCCGCATGGGACAGGGGATCACTGAAGCTTTCTTT | CASSLRMGQGITEAFF
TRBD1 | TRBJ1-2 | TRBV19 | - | TGTGCCAGTAGTATCCTGATGACAGGGATGAGTGGCTACACCTTC | CASSILMTGMSGYTF
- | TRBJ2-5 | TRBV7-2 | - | TGTGCCAGCAGATTCTGGGCGGGGGAGACCCAGTACTTC | CASRFWAGETQYF
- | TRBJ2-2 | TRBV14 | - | TGTGCCAGCAGCCACTCTACAGGGTTCGGGGAGCTGTTTTTT | CASSHSTGFGELFF
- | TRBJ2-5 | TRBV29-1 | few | TGCAGCGTTGATTCGGAGACCCAGTACTTC | CSVDSETQYF
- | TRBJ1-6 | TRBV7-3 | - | TGTGCCAGCAGCTTAGAGCTGCGGGTCAATTCACCCCTCCACTTT | CASSLELRVNSPLHF
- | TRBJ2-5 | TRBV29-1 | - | TGCAGCGTTGGGCTCGAGTACCAAGAGACCCAGTACTTC | CSVGLEYQETQYF
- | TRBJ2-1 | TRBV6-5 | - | TGTGCCAGCAGTCACTCCCTGGTCCGGGATGAGCAGTTCTTC | CASSHSLVRDEQFF
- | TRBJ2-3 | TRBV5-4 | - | TGTGCCAGCAGCTTTTTGGGGCTCCCCCTCGGAGATACGCAGTATTTT | CASSFLGLPLGDTQYF
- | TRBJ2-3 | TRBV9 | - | TGTGCCAGCAGCGTAGCGGGGGGCTCCACAGATACGCAGTATTTT | CASSVAGGSTDTQYF
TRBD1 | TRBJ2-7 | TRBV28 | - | TGTGCCAGCACCTCGTCTGGGACAGGTCCCTACGAGCAGTACTTC | CASTSSGTGPYEQYF
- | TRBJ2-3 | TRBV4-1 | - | TGCGCCAGCAGCCACCCCGGGTCCGGGACAGATACGCAGTATTTT | CASSHPGSGTDTQYF
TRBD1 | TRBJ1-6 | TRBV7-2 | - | TGTGCCAGCAGCGGGGCCGGGACAGCGAATTCACCCCTCCACTTT | CASSGAGTANSPLHF
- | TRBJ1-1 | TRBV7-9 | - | TGTGCCAGCAACCCAGACCCCCTCGCAGGGGCGGGGAACACTGAAGCTTTCTTT | CASNPDPLAGAGNTEAFF
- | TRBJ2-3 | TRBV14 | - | TGTGCCAGCAGCCCGAACCCCGGGACTCAAACGGATCCCAGCACAGATACGCAGTATTTT | CASSPNPGTQTDPSTDTQYF